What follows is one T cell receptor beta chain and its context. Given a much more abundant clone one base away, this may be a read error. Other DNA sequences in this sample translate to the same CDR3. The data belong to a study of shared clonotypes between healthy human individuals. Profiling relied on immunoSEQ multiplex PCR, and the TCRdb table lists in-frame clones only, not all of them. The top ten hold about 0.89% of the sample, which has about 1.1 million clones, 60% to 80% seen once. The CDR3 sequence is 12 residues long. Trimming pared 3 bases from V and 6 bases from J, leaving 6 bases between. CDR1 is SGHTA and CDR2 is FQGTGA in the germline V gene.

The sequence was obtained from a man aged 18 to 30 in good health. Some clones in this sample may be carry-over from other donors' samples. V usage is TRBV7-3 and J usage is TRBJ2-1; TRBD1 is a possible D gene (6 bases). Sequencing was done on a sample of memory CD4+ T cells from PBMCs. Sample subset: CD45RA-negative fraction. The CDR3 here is CASSLDSNEQFF. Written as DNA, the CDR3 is TGTGCCAGCAGCTTGGACAGCAATGAGCAGTTCTTC.